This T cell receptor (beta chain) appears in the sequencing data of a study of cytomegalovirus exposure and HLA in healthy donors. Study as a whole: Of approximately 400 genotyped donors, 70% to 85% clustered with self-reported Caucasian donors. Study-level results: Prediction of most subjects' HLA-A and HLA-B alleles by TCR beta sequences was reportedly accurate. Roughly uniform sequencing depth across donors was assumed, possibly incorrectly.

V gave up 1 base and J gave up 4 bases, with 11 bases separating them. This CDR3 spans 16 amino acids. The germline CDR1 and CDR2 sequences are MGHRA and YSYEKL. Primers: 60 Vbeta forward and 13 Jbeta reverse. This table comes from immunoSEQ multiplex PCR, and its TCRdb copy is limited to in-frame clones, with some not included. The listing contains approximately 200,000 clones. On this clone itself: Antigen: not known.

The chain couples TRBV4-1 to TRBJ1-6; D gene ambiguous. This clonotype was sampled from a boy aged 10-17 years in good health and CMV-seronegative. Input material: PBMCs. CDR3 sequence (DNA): TGCGCCAGCAGCCAAGTGGCGGGTGTTTATAATTCACCCCTCCACTTT. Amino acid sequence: CASSQVAGVYNSPLHF.